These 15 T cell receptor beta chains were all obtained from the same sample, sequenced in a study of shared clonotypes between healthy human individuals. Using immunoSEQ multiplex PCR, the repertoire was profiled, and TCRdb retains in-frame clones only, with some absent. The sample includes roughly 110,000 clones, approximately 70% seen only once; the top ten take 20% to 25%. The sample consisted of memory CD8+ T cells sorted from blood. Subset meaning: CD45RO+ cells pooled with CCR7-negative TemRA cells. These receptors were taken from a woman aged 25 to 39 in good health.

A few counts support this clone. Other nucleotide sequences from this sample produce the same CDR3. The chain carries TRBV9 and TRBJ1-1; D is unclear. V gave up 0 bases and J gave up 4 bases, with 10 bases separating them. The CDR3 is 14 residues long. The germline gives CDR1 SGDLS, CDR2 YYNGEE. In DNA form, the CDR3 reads TGTGCCAGCAGCGTAGCTTGGGGTTCCACTGAAGCTTTCTTT. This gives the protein CASSVAWGSTEAFF.

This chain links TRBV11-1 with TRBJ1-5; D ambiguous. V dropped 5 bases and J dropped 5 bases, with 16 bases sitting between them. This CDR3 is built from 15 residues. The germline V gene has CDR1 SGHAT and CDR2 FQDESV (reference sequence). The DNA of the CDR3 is TGTGCCAGCAGCCCCACAGCCGGTGGGGATCAGCCCCAGCATTTT. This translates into CASSPTAGGDQPQHF.

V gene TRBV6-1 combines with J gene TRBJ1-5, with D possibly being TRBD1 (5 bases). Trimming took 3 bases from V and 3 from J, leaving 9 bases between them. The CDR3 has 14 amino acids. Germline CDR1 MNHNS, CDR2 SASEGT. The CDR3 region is CASSEHRFNQPQHF. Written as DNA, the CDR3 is TGTGCCAGCAGTGAGCACAGGTTCAATCAGCCCCAGCATTTT.

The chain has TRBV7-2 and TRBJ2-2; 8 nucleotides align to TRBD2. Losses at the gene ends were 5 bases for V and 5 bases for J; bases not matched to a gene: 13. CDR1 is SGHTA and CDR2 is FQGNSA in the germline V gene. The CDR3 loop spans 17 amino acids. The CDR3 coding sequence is TGTGCCAGCAGCCCTAGCTTAGGCGGGAGGTTGACCGGGGAGCTGTTTTTT. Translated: CASSPSLGGRLTGELFF.

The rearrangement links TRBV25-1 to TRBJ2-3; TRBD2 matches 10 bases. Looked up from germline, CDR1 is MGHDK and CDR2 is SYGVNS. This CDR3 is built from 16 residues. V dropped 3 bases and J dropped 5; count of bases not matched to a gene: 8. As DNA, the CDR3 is TGTGCCAGCAGTGAGACCCAGCGGGAGGGCCAAGATACGCAGTATTTT. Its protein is CASSETQREGQDTQYF. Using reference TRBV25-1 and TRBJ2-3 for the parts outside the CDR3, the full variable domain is EADIYQTPRYLVIGTGKKITLECSQTMGHDKMYWYQQDPGMELHLIHYSYGVNSTEKGDLSSESTVSRIRTEHFPLTLESARPSHTSQYLCASSETQREGQDTQYFGPGTRLTVL.

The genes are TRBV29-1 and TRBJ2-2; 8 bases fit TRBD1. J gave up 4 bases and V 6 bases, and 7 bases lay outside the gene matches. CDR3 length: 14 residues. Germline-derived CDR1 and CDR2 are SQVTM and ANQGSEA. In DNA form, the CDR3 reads TGCAGCGTGCCCCAGGGGGCTGGCACCGGGGAGCTGTTTTTT. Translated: CSVPQGAGTGELFF.

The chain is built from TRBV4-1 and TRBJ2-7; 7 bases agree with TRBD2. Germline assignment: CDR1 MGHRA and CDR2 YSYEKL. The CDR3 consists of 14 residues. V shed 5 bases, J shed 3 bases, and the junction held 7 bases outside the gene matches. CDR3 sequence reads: CASSTRRDYYEQYF. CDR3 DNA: TGCGCCAGCAGCACCCGGAGGGACTACTACGAGCAGTACTTC.

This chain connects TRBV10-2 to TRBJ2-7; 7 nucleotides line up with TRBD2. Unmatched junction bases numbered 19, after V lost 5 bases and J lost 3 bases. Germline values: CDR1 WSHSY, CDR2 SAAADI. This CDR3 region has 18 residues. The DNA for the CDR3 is TGCGCCAGCAGTCCTCCCCCTTTTCTAGAGCGGGGTAACTACGAGCAGTACTTC. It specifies CASSPPPFLERGNYEQYF.

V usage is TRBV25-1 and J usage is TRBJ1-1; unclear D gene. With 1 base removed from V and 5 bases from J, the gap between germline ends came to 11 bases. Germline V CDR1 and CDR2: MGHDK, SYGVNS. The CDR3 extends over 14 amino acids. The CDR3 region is CASSEFSMGTEAFF. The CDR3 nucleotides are TGTGCCAGCAGTGAATTTTCTATGGGGACTGAAGCTTTCTTT.

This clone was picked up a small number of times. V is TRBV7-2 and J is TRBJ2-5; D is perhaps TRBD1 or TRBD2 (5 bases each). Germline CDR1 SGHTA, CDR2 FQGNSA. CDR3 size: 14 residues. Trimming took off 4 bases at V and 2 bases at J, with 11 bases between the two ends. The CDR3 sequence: CASSSGPTQETQYF. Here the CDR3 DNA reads TGTGCCAGCAGCTCGGGACCGACACAAGAGACCCAGTACTTC.

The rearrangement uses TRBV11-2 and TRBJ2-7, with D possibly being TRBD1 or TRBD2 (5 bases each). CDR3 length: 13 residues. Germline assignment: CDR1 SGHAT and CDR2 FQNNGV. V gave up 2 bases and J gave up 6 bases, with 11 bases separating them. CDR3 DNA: TGTGCCAGCAGCTTAAGGTTTGGGGGCGAGCAGTACTTC. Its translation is CASSLRFGGEQYF.

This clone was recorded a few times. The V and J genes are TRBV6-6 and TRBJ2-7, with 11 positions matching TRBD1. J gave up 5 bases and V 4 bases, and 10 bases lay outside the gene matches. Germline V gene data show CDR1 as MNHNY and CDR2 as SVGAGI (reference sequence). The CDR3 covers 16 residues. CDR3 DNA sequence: TGTGCCAGCAGTTCGGGACAGGGGGTTGTAGGCGACGAGCAGTACTTC. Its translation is CASSSGQGVVGDEQYF.

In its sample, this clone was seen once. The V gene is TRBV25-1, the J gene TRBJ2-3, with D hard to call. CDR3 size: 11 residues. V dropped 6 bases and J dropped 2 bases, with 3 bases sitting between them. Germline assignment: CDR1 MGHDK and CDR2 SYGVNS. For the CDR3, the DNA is TGTGCCAGCAGCCACACAGATACGCAGTATTTT. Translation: CASSHTDTQYF.

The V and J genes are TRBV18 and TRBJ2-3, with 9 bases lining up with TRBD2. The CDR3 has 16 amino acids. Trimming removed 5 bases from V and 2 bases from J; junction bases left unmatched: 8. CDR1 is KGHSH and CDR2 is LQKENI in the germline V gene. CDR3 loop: CASSAMVAGATDTQYF. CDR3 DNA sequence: TGTGCCAGCTCAGCTATGGTAGCGGGAGCCACAGATACGCAGTATTTT.

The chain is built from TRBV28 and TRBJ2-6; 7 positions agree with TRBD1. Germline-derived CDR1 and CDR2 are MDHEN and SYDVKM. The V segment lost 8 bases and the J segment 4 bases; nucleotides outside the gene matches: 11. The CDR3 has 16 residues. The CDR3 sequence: CASGLGGASGANVLTF. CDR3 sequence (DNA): TGTGCCAGCGGATTAGGGGGCGCTTCCGGGGCCAACGTCCTGACTTTC.